Shown below are 22 T cell receptor beta chains from a single sample sequenced in a study of blood T cell repertoires in COVID-19. The table came from immunoSEQ multiplex PCR; TCRdb's copy has only in-frame clones and leaves some out. This sample has over 140,000 clones, with 75% to 80% found just once. The specimen sequenced was PBMCs or T cells enriched from blood (not recorded which). These receptor sequences come from a woman aged 45-65 years who had recovered from COVID-19.

The chain employs TRBV2 and TRBJ1-6; TRBD1 might be the D (6 bases). Trimming pared 11 bases from V and 9 bases from J, leaving 20 bases between. Germline V gene data show CDR1 as SNHLY and CDR2 as FYNNEI. The CDR3 loop spans 14 amino acids. The CDR3 spells CAGRPGTQFSPLHF. The CDR3, as DNA: TGTGCCGGTCGGCCCGGGACACAATTTTCACCCCTCCACTTT.

The chain is built from TRBV2 and TRBJ2-5, with D possibly matching TRBD2 (7 bases). The CDR3 is 15 amino acids. Germline lookup yields CDR1 SNHLY and CDR2 FYNNEI. Trimming took off 8 bases at V and 1 base at J, with 17 bases between the two ends. The CDR3 protein is CASSELGGAQETQYF. DNA for the CDR3: TGTGCCAGCTCCGAACTAGGGGGGGCCCAAGAGACCCAGTACTTC.

This rearrangement joins TRBV7-9 to TRBJ2-7; D is possibly TRBD1 (6 bases). The CDR3 consists of 16 residues. V lost 5 bases and J 5 bases, leaving 22 bases between the germline ends. The germline V gene has CDR1 SEHNR and CDR2 FQNEAQ (reference sequence). CDR3 sequence (DNA): TGTGCCAGCAGCGACAAATACAGGGTGGGTTTAGACGAGCAGTACTTC. As protein: CASSDKYRVGLDEQYF.

This clone occurred once. The chain couples TRBV10-3 to TRBJ2-1; tentatively, D is TRBD2 (5 bases). The CDR3 extends over 14 amino acids. Germline V lookup: CDR1 ENHRY, CDR2 SYGVKD. V lost 4 bases and J 0 bases, leaving 7 bases between the germline ends. DNA of the CDR3: TGTGCCATCAGTGGGGGAGACTCCTACAATGAGCAGTTCTTC. It translates to CAISGGDSYNEQFF.

The chain links TRBV3-1 (or the pseudogene TRBV3-2) to TRBJ2-7, with D maybe TRBD1 (6 bases). The CDR3 has 13 residues. V was shortened by 7 bases and J by 6 bases, with 16 bases between the two germline ends. In germline, CDR1 is LGHDT, CDR2 YNNKEL (reference sequence). As DNA, the CDR3 is TGTGCCAGCAATCAAGGGGGTCGGGGCGAGCAGTACTTC. Translating gives CASNQGGRGEQYF.

This sequence joins TRBV19 and TRBJ1-5; possibly TRBD1 for D (5 bases). The CDR3 covers 16 residues. Trimming removed 5 bases at V and 0 bases at J, with 14 bases between. Germline CDR1 and CDR2: LNHDA and SQIVND (reference sequence). CDR3 loop: CASSASYGGSNQPQHF. CDR3 nucleotides: TGTGCCAGTAGTGCAAGTTACGGGGGTAGCAATCAGCCCCAGCATTTT.

V gene TRBV19 combines with J gene TRBJ2-1, with 14 bases identical to TRBD2. The CDR3 is 17 amino acids. J lost 10 bases, V lost 7 bases, and 15 bases had no gene match. Germline V gene lookup returns CDR1 LNHDA and CDR2 SQIVND (reference sequence). In nucleotides, the CDR3 is TGTGCCAGTACCCCCCGCAGACTAGCGGGAGGGCCTTACGAGCAGTTCTTC. This sequence encodes CASTPRRLAGGPYEQFF.

The chain links TRBV5-8 to TRBJ1-1; maybe TRBD1 (5 bases). V shed 4 bases and J shed 5 bases, with 12 bases lying between them. The germline V gene has CDR1 SGHTS and CDR2 YDEGEE. The CDR3 is made up of 13 amino acids. The chain's CDR3 is CASSLRGGTEAFF. The CDR3 DNA sequence: TGTGCCAGCAGCCTTCGGGGGGGGACTGAAGCTTTCTTT.

The chain links TRBV6-5 to TRBJ1-1, with TRBD1 matching over 7 bases. V lost 6 bases and J lost 2; bases outside the gene matches: 9. The CDR3 runs 15 residues. Germline CDR1 MNHEY, CDR2 SVGAGI. The CDR3 sequence is CASRQYGQANTEAFF. DNA for the CDR3: TGTGCCAGCAGACAGTATGGACAGGCAAACACTGAAGCTTTCTTT.

The V and J genes are TRBV19 and TRBJ1-6, with TRBD1 matching 10 bases. CDR1 is LNHDA, CDR2 SQIVND, per germline (reference sequence). The CDR3 is 13 residues long. The junction had 4 bases not matched to a gene; V was cut back by 10 bases and J by 7 bases. CDR3 protein: CATRDRGNSPLHF. The CDR3 bases are TGTGCCACTCGGGACAGGGGAAATTCACCCCTCCACTTT.

This chain uses TRBV27 with TRBJ2-1, with 7 bases fitting TRBD1. The CDR3 loop spans 16 amino acids. V trimming: 5 bases; J trimming: 0 bases; junction bases outside the gene matches: 7. Germline V lookup: CDR1 MNHEY, CDR2 SMNVEV (reference sequence). The CDR3 region has the DNA TGTGCCAGCAGTCCGCGGACAGGCAGCTCCTACAATGAGCAGTTCTTC. Translation gives CASSPRTGSSYNEQFF.

The chain links TRBV2 to TRBJ2-7; 9 nucleotides align to TRBD1. The CDR3 is made up of 15 amino acids. CDR1 and CDR2 from the germline V gene are SNHLY and FYNNEI. J gave up 1 base and V 7 bases, and 8 bases lay outside the gene matches. DNA for the CDR3: TGTGCCAGCATTCAAGGACAGGGGCCTTCCTACGAGCAGTACTTC. It translates to CASIQGQGPSYEQYF. Together with reference TRBV2 and TRBJ2-7, the CDR3 gives the full variable domain: EPEVTQTPSHQVTQMGQEVILRCVPISNHLYFYWYRQILGQKVEFLVSFYNNEISEKSEIFDDQFSVERPDGSNFTLKIRSTKLEDSAMYFCASIQGQGPSYEQYFGPGTRLTVT.

The chain is built from TRBV6-4 and TRBJ1-1; possible D gene TRBD1, 6 bases. Germline values: CDR1 MRHNA, CDR2 SNTAGT. There are 14 residues in the CDR3. V shed 0 bases and J shed 1 base, with 6 bases lying between them. The CDR3, as DNA: TGTGCCAGCAGTGACTCCAGGGGGAACACTGAAGCTTTCTTT. It yields the protein CASSDSRGNTEAFF.

The count of this clone is one. The chain couples TRBV29-1 to TRBJ2-1; a weak D match, TRBD2 (6 bases). Deletions cut 1 base from V and 4 bases from J, with 14 bases between. Germline loops: CDR1 SQVTM, CDR2 ANQGSEA. The CDR3 runs 15 residues. The CDR3 spells CSVEGPGTGYNEQFF. As DNA, the CDR3 is TGCAGCGTTGAAGGGCCCGGGACTGGATACAATGAGCAGTTCTTC.

The chain recombines TRBV9 with TRBJ2-7; 7 nucleotides match TRBD1. Trimming cost V 0 bases and J 0 bases; bases outside gene matches: 0. CDR1 and CDR2 from the germline V gene are SGDLS and YYNGEE. This CDR3 comprises 14 residues. This CDR3 reads CASSVGDSSYEQYF. CDR3 DNA: TGTGCCAGCAGCGTAGGGGACAGCTCCTACGAGCAGTACTTC.

The V gene is TRBV6-5, the J gene TRBJ2-7; the D gene is possibly TRBD1 (6 bases). Between the trimmed V and J ends, which lost 7 bases and 5 bases, there was a span of 15 bases. The CDR3 has 13 amino acids. CDR1 and CDR2 from the germline V gene are MNHEY and SVGAGI. The DNA for the CDR3 is TGTGCCAGCACTTCGACAGGAGGCCACGAGCAGTACTTC. Translated: CASTSTGGHEQYF.

The chain carries TRBV5-6 and TRBJ2-2; a weak D match, TRBD1 (5 bases). This CDR3 region has 18 residues. V lost 0 bases and J 3 bases, leaving 18 bases between the germline ends. CDR1 and CDR2 from the germline V gene are SGHDT and YYEEEE. The CDR3 DNA reads as TGTGCCAGCAGCTTGGAAGGGGTCTCCGGGCCCCACACCGGGGAGCTGTTTTTT. Protein product: CASSLEGVSGPHTGELFF.

V is TRBV6-5 and J is TRBJ2-7, with 10 bases matching TRBD1. The J segment lost 3 bases and the V segment lost 6 bases, leaving 5 bases of the junction unmatched. The CDR3 extends over 14 amino acids. Per germline, CDR1 MNHEY and CDR2 SVGAGI. CDR3 protein: CASRRDRGYYEQYF. CDR3 bases: TGTGCCAGCAGGCGGGACAGGGGATACTACGAGCAGTACTTC.

The rearrangement links TRBV7-9 to TRBJ2-7, with a tentative D call TRBD2 (5 bases). Germline V lookup: CDR1 SEHNR, CDR2 FQNEAQ (reference sequence). The CDR3 sequence is 12 residues long. V lost 5 bases and J lost 3, with 8 bases in between. The CDR3 reads CASSQEVYEQYF. The CDR3, as DNA: TGTGCCAGCAGCCAGGAGGTCTACGAGCAGTACTTC. The full variable domain, in which reference TRBV7-9 and TRBJ2-7 provide the parts outside the CDR3, is DTGVSQNPRHKITKRGQNVTFRCDPISEHNRLYWYRQTLGQGPEFLTYFQNEAQLEKSRLLSDRFSAERPKGSFSTLEIQRTEQGDSAMYLCASSQEVYEQYFGPGTRLTVT.

In its sample, this clone was seen once. CDR3 residues: CASSLASNTGELFF. The DNA of the CDR3 is TGTGCCAGCAGCTTAGCCTCGAACACCGGGGAGCTGTTTTTT. J is TRBJ2-2 and V is TRBV11-3; D unresolved. The germline V and J ends were trimmed by 1 base and 0 bases, with 3 bases remaining between them. This CDR3 comprises 14 residues. Germline lookup yields CDR1 SGHNT and CDR2 YENEEA.

The J gene is TRBJ1-5, the V gene TRBV6-5; D call uncertain. In germline, CDR1 is MNHEY, CDR2 SVGAGI. The CDR3 consists of 15 residues. V lost 0 bases and J lost 1, with 7 bases in between. The CDR3 protein is CASSYSIYSNQPQHF. The DNA for the CDR3 is TGTGCCAGCAGTTACTCGATCTACAGCAATCAGCCCCAGCATTTT.

J is TRBJ2-1 and V is TRBV5-1, with 9 nucleotides matching TRBD2. The germline CDR1 and CDR2 sequences are SGHRS and YFSETQ. The V gene end was trimmed by 4 bases and the J gene end by 0 bases; junction bases not matched to a gene: 2. The CDR3 is 15 residues long. The CDR3 DNA reads TGCGCCAGCAGCGGTAGCGGGGGCTCCTACAATGAGCAGTTCTTC. It translates to CASSGSGGSYNEQFF.